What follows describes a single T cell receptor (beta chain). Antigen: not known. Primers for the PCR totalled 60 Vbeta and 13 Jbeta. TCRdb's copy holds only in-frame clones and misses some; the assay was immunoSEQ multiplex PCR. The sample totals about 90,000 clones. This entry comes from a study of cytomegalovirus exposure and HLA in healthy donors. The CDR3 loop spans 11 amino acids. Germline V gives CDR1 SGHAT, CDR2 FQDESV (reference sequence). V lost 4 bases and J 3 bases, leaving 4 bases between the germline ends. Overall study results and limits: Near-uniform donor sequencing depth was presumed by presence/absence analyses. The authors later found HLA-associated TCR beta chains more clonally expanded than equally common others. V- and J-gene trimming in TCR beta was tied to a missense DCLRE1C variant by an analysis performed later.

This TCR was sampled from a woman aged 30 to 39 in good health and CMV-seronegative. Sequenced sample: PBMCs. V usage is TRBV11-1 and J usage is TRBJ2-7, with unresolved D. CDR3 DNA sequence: TGTGCCAGCAGCTATAGCTACGAGCAGTACTTC. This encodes CASSYSYEQYF.